This TCR beta chain was recovered during a study of naive and memory T cell subsets. Whole-study results and caveats: A clonotype means one alpha or beta sequence, not an alpha/beta pair. A few larger clonotypes appeared in naive repertoires, especially CD8, possibly memory cells re-expressing CD45RA.

CD8 T cells were positively selected from what remained after CD4 positive selection. The beta constant-region primer was an equimolar mix of two oligonucleotides covering TRBC1 and TRBC2. The ligated cDNA underwent four PCR rounds using SP2 and nested alpha and beta constant-region primers. TCRdb re-analysed the UMI-ligation and nested PCR reads in MiXCR, keeping a single row per CDR3 protein. The sample shows tens of thousands of distinct CDR3 sequences, around 11% of them seen only once. Comments on this clonotype: Its target is not known.

This CDR3 is built from 15 residues. The ends lost 4 bases at V and 18 bases at J; junction bases unmatched: 13. Germline assignment: CDR1 MNHEY and CDR2 SVGEGT. The rearrangement joins TRBV6-2 or TRBV6-3 to TRBJ2-6, with TRBD1 matching 12 bases. Sequenced input: naive CD4+ T cells from blood. This TCR derives from a human donor in good health. The CDR3 is CASSSAGTGGFAPTF. CDR3 DNA: TGTGCCAGCAGTTCGGCAGGGACAGGGGGCTTTGCCCCGACTTTC.